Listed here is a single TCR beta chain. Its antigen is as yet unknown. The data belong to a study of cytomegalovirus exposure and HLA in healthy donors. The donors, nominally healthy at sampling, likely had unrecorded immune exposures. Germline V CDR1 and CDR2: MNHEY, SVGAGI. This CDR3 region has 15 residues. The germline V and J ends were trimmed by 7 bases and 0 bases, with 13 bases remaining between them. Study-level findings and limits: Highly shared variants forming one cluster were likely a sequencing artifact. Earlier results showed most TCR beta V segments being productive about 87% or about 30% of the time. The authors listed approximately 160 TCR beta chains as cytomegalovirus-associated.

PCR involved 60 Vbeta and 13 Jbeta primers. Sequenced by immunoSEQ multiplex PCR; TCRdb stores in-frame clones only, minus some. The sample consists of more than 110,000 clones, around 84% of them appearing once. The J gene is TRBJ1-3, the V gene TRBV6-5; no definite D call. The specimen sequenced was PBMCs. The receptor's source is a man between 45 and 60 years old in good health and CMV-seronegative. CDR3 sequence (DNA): TGTGCCAGCATTCGGGAGGCACGCTCTGGAAACACCATATATTTT. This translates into CASIREARSGNTIYF.